The subject of this entry is one TCR beta chain. The data derive from a study of T-cell reconstitution after alpha-beta-depleted transplantation in children. Unique molecular identifiers were used to barcode this TCRbeta library. TCRdb itself ran the PCR reads through MiXCR, one entry per CDR3 protein. The data contain about 540,000 distinct CDR3 sequences, approximately 16% of them seen just once; the ten biggest clones take up over 3%. The CDR3 has 15 residues. Germline CDR1 SGHRS, CDR2 YFSETQ. The V end lost 0 bases, the J end lost 5 bases, and 11 bases lay between the germline ends. The chain links TRBV5-1 to TRBJ2-2; possibly TRBD2 for D (5 bases). Sequenced material: PBMCs from the stem cell graft donor, taken from the stem cell graft. The sequence came from a human donor who donated a stem cell graft to a child with acute lymphoblastic leukemia. The CDR3 protein is CASSLGRAATGELFF. The CDR3 nucleotides are TGCGCCAGCAGCTTGGGAAGAGCGGCGACCGGGGAGCTGTTTTTT.